This T cell receptor (beta chain) comes out of a study of cytomegalovirus exposure and HLA in healthy donors. Overall study findings and caveats: A prior analysis recorded that most TCR beta V segments were productive about 87% or about 30% of the time. In presence/absence analyses, roughly uniform sequencing depth across donors was assumed. Later analysis demonstrated an association between a missense DCLRE1C variant and TCR beta V- and J-gene trimming.

The primer mix had 60 Vbeta and 13 Jbeta primers. Clones were read by immunoSEQ multiplex PCR, and TCRdb kept only the in-frame ones, dropping some. The table includes roughly 120,000 clones, over 8% detected once. With regard to this clone: Its matching antigen is unknown.

With 7 bases clipped from V and 6 bases from J, the junction kept 5 bases outside the gene matches. This CDR3 has 14 residues. Germline assignment: CDR1 MNHNY and CDR2 SVGAGI (reference sequence). The chain is built from TRBV6-6 and TRBJ1-6; TRBD1 matches at 8 bases. The sequenced material came from PBMCs. This sequence was found in a man aged 25-45 years in good health and CMV-seronegative. Written as DNA, the CDR3 is TGTGCCAGCATCGGACAGGGCTTTAATTCACCCCTCCACTTT. Its translation is CASIGQGFNSPLHF.